The 18 T cell receptor beta chains presented below share a single source sample, sequenced in a study of T cell responses to AZD1222 COVID-19 vaccine. Produced via immunoSEQ multiplex PCR; TCRdb's table is partial and in-frame only. This table has fewer than 200,000 clones, about 90% appearing once. This material consisted of peripheral blood, taken on day 0 of AZD1222 vaccination. These TCRs come from an adult in good health.

This chain connects TRBV2 to TRBJ1-6, with a possible D match to TRBD1 (5 bases). V was trimmed by 6 bases and J by 3 bases, leaving 12 bases between them. From germline, CDR1 is SNHLY and CDR2 FYNNEI. The CDR3 runs to 15 residues. CDR3 sequence: CASRTTGNYNSPLHF. In DNA, the CDR3 is TGTGCCAGCAGGACCACAGGAAACTATAATTCACCCCTCCACTTT.

V gene TRBV28 combines with J gene TRBJ1-2, with a weak D call TRBD1 (5 bases). The CDR3 sequence is 15 residues long. Looked up from germline, CDR1 is MDHEN and CDR2 is SYDVKM. V gave up 6 bases and J gave up 5 bases, with 19 bases separating them. CDR3 loop: CASRDTGSSSYGYTF. For the CDR3, the DNA is TGTGCCAGCAGAGATACAGGATCCTCTAGTTATGGCTACACCTTC.

This rearrangement joins TRBV1 to TRBJ2-7; the table's D call, TRBD2, has no DNA check behind it. TRBV1 is a listed pseudogene. CDR3 length: 15 residues. CDR3 in amino acids: CTNRLGLAGEHEQYF. The CDR3 nucleotides are TGCACCAACCGCCTGGGACTAGCGGGAGAGCACGAGCAGTACTTC.

The count of this clone is one. The chain joins TRBV7-2 to TRBJ2-3; 8 bases line up with TRBD2. Germline V lookup: CDR1 SGHTA, CDR2 FQGNSA. This CDR3 contains 16 residues. J gave up 4 bases and V 5 bases, and 11 bases lay outside the gene matches. The CDR3 loop reads CASSVGRGANADTQYF. The DNA of the CDR3 is TGTGCCAGCAGCGTGGGGCGGGGGGCCAATGCAGATACGCAGTATTTT. Full variable domain (remainder filled in from reference TRBV7-2 and TRBJ2-3): GAGVSQSPSNKVTEKGKDVELRCDPISGHTALYWYRQSLGQGLEFLIYFQGNSAPDKSGLPSDRFSAERTGGSVSTLTIQRTQQEDSAVYLCASSVGRGANADTQYFGPGTRLTVL.

The chain uses TRBV10-3 and TRBJ1-2; no firm D call. V lost 2 bases, J lost 2 bases, and 0 bases lay in between. The CDR3 runs to 11 residues. Germline V gene lookup returns CDR1 ENHRY and CDR2 SYGVKD. The CDR3 region is CAISENYGYTF. CDR3 bases: TGTGCCATCAGTGAGAACTATGGCTACACCTTC.

The chain links TRBV3-1 (or the pseudogene TRBV3-2) to TRBJ1-2; 7 bases align to TRBD1. Looked up from germline, CDR1 is LGHDT and CDR2 is YNNKEL (reference sequence). V shed 4 bases, J shed 8 bases, and the junction held 7 bases outside the gene matches. This CDR3 spans 13 amino acids. CDR3 sequence (DNA): TGTGCCAGCAGCCTGGGCAGGGGGAGAGGCTACACCTTC. Amino acids: CASSLGRGRGYTF.

The chain joins TRBV29-1 to TRBJ1-2; 11 bases are shared with TRBD1. The J segment lost 8 bases and the V segment lost 6 bases, leaving 8 bases of the junction unmatched. In germline, CDR1 is SQVTM, CDR2 ANQGSEA. CDR3 size: 13 residues. The CDR3: CSVTGTGGEGYTF. The DNA for the CDR3 is TGCAGCGTAACCGGGACAGGGGGTGAGGGCTACACCTTC.

Here the CDR3 DNA reads TGCGCCAGCAGCCAAGATCGTACGGGGAACACTGAAGCTTTCTTT. Translation: CASSQDRTGNTEAFF. This chain uses TRBV4-3 with TRBJ1-1; D is uncertain. This CDR3 comprises 15 residues. Trimming took off 0 bases at V and 1 base at J, with 9 bases between the two ends. CDR1 and CDR2 from the germline V gene are LGHNA and YSLEER.

DNA of the CDR3: TGCGCCAGCAGCCCTTATGGGGGGGCAGAGAATGAGCAGTTCTTC. Translating it yields CASSPYGGAENEQFF. The chain employs TRBV5-1 and TRBJ2-1, with D possibly matching TRBD2 (7 bases). Germline CDR1 and CDR2: SGHRS and YFSETQ. V shed 4 bases and J shed 7 bases, with 18 bases lying between them. The CDR3 length is 15 residues.

The chain couples TRBV19 to TRBJ2-1, with 9 bases aligning to TRBD1. This CDR3 spans 19 amino acids. The ends lost 2 bases at V and 1 base at J; junction bases unmatched: 12. CDR1 is LNHDA and CDR2 is SQIVND in the germline V gene (reference sequence). This CDR3 is CASSIIPVLDRGSYNEQFF. In DNA, the CDR3 is TGTGCCAGTAGTATAATCCCCGTTTTGGACAGGGGTTCCTACAATGAGCAGTTCTTC. Full variable domain (missing parts from reference TRBV19 and TRBJ2-1): DGGITQSPKYLFRKEGQNVTLSCEQNLNHDAMYWYRQDPGQGLRLIYYSQIVNDFQKGDIAEGYSVSREKKESFPLTVTSAQKNPTAFYLCASSIIPVLDRGSYNEQFFGPGTRLTVL.

The rearrangement uses TRBV11-2 and TRBJ2-1; D gene unclear. CDR3 length: 12 residues. Trimming removed 7 bases from V and 5 bases from J, with 9 bases in between. Germline CDR1 reads SGHAT; CDR2 reads FQNNGV. The CDR3 protein is CASNGLNNEQFF. In nucleotides, the CDR3 is TGTGCCAGCAACGGGTTAAACAATGAGCAGTTCTTC.

This clone was counted only a few times. The J gene is TRBJ2-7, the V gene TRBV18, with no clear D. CDR1 and CDR2 from the germline V gene are KGHSH and LQKENI. CDR3 size: 11 residues. Trimming shortened V by 5 bases and J by 2 bases, and 4 bases separated the two germline ends. The CDR3 sequence: CASSTAYEQYF. CDR3 bases: TGTGCCAGCTCAACAGCCTACGAGCAGTACTTC.

V is TRBV19 and J is TRBJ1-2; perhaps TRBD1 as D (5 bases). This CDR3 is built from 13 residues. Per germline, CDR1 LNHDA and CDR2 SQIVND (reference sequence). V gave up 3 bases and J gave up 6 bases, with 11 bases separating them. Here the CDR3 reads CASSMGQPDGYTF. In DNA, the CDR3 is TGTGCCAGTAGTATGGGGCAGCCCGATGGCTACACCTTC.

The rearrangement uses TRBV3-1 (or the pseudogene TRBV3-2) and TRBJ2-2, with 7 positions matching TRBD1. This CDR3 spans 17 amino acids. From germline, CDR1 is LGHDT and CDR2 YNNKEL (reference sequence). V lost 2 bases, J lost 2 bases, and 8 bases stayed unmatched. The CDR3 is CASSQSGQLYNTGELFF. CDR3 in DNA: TGTGCCAGCAGCCAATCGGGACAGCTCTATAACACCGGGGAGCTGTTTTTT.

The rearrangement joins TRBV24-1 to TRBJ1-2; no reliable D call. The CDR3 runs 14 residues. Germline values: CDR1 KGHDR, CDR2 SFDVKD. Trimming cost V 7 bases and J 6 bases, with 17 bases left between them. CDR3 nucleotide sequence: TGTGCCACCAGCCCGAAGGGAGGGTCCCATGGCTACACCTTC. It translates to CATSPKGGSHGYTF.

The chain couples TRBV19 to TRBJ2-1; TRBD1 matches at 9 bases. The germline CDR1 and CDR2 sequences are LNHDA and SQIVND (reference sequence). Trimming at V came to 4 bases and at J to 7 bases, leaving 8 bases not matched to a gene. The CDR3 sequence is 15 residues long. The CDR3 here is CASSRTGGYGNEQFF. The CDR3 DNA is TGTGCCAGTAGTAGAACAGGGGGCTATGGGAATGAGCAGTTCTTC. Complete variable domain (other parts from reference TRBV19 and TRBJ2-1): DGGITQSPKYLFRKEGQNVTLSCEQNLNHDAMYWYRQDPGQGLRLIYYSQIVNDFQKGDIAEGYSVSREKKESFPLTVTSAQKNPTAFYLCASSRTGGYGNEQFFGPGTRLTVL.

CDR3 DNA: TGTGCCAGTAGTATACCGGGACAGCCCGGGGGTCAGCCCCAGCATTTT. Its protein product is CASSIPGQPGGQPQHF. The gene calls are TRBV19 and TRBJ1-5; 7 nucleotides align to TRBD1. The length of the CDR3 is 16 residues. V lost 2 bases and J lost 6; bases outside the gene matches: 10. Germline CDR1 is LNHDA and CDR2 is SQIVND (reference sequence).

On this clone itself: Within the sample, other DNA sequences also encode this same CDR3. The gene calls are TRBV7-2 and TRBJ1-5; D gene unclear. The CDR3 is 15 amino acids. Trimming pared 1 base from V and 1 base from J, leaving 8 bases between. Germline CDR1 reads SGHTA; CDR2 reads FQGNSA. The CDR3 spells CASSLGGWSNQPQHF. CDR3 sequence (DNA): TGTGCCAGCAGCTTAGGGGGATGGAGCAATCAGCCCCAGCATTTT.